The next 32 T cell receptor beta chains were all read from a single sample in a study of early T cells in non-severe SARS-CoV-2 infection. TCRdb used MiXCR to reprocess the 5' RACE reads, holding one entry per CDR3 protein. The data contain tens of thousands of distinct CDR3 sequences, less than 8.5% of them seen just once; the ten biggest clones take up roughly 4.1%. The sequencing sample was made of whole blood. The receptor set was obtained from an adult who was a healthcare worker with PCR-confirmed SARS-CoV-2 infection or an uninfected control (not recorded which).

As for this clonotype: Since a much larger clone is just one base distant, this may be a read error. The chain joins TRBV6-1 to TRBJ2-2; D call uncertain. CDR1 and CDR2 from the germline V gene are MNHNS and SASEGT. The CDR3 is 16 amino acids. CDR3 protein: CVSSEIRLENTGELFF. The DNA for the CDR3 is TGTGTCAGCAGTGAAATCCGACTGGAGAACACCGGGGAGCTGTTTTTT.

This clonotype has a count of ten or more. This chain links TRBV20-1 with TRBJ2-6; 8 nucleotides agree with TRBD2. The CDR3 has 17 amino acids. Germline V gene data show CDR1 as DFQATT and CDR2 as SNEGSKA (reference sequence). Trimming at V came to 1 base and at J to 1 base, leaving 6 bases not matched to a gene. The CDR3 bases are TGCAGTGCTAGAGGGGAGCGGGAGCTATCTGGGGCCAACGTCCTGACTTTC. Its translation is CSARGERELSGANVLTF.

At least ten counts were recorded for this clonotype. This chain uses TRBV7-8 with TRBJ2-7; TRBD2 is a possible D gene (6 bases). This CDR3 has 15 amino acids. Trimming took off 3 bases at V and 4 bases at J, with 16 bases between the two ends. Germline V CDR1 and CDR2: SGHVS, FQNEAQ. This CDR3 is CASSFSRGVGYEQYF. CDR3 sequence (DNA): TGTGCCAGCAGCTTTTCGCGGGGAGTCGGGTACGAGCAGTACTTC.

The chain combines TRBV20-1 with TRBJ2-5; no reliable D call. Looked up from germline, CDR1 is DFQATT and CDR2 is SNEGSKA (reference sequence). The V end lost 4 bases, the J end lost 0 bases, and 12 bases lay between the germline ends. This CDR3 region has 14 residues. In DNA form, the CDR3 reads TGCAGTGCTAACCCGGACCTGTACCAAGAGACCCAGTACTTC. It specifies CSANPDLYQETQYF.

This clonotype was observed at least ten times. This rearrangement joins TRBV7-6 to TRBJ1-1; TRBD1 agrees at 7 bases. From germline, CDR1 is SGHVS and CDR2 FNYEAQ. The CDR3 extends over 14 amino acids. Germline trimming cut 5 bases from V and 0 bases from J; bases unmatched to any gene: 3. CDR3 bases: TGTGCCAGCAGCCCGGGACAGTTGAACACTGAAGCTTTCTTT. Encoded protein: CASSPGQLNTEAFF. Combining the CDR3 with reference TRBV7-6 and TRBJ1-1 gives the whole variable domain GAGVSQSPRYKVTKRGQDVALRCDPISGHVSLYWYRQALGQGPEFLTYFNYEAQQDKSGLPNDRFSAERPEGSISTLTIQRTEQRDSAMYRCASSPGQLNTEAFFGQGTRLTVV.

At least ten counts were recorded for this clonotype. The CDR3 loop reads CASSLVAATNEKLFF. The CDR3 nucleotides read TGCGCCAGCAGCTTGGTTGCAGCAACTAATGAAAAACTGTTTTTT. The rearrangement joins TRBV5-1 to TRBJ1-4, with D unresolved. Germline loops: CDR1 SGHRS, CDR2 YFSETQ. The CDR3 sequence is 15 residues long. V gave up 0 bases and J gave up 0 bases, with 6 bases separating them.

This clonotype has ten or more counts. The CDR3 protein is CASSGGRGVHEQYF. DNA for the CDR3: TGTGCCAGCAGTGGGGGGCGAGGGGTCCACGAGCAGTACTTC. V and J are TRBV12-3 or TRBV12-4 and TRBJ2-7; D is tentatively TRBD1 or TRBD2 (6 bases each). This CDR3 contains 14 residues. Trimming cost V 5 bases and J 5 bases, with 16 bases left between them.

The CDR3 DNA reads as TGTGCCAGCAGACGGGGCTGGGGCAGGGCGTACGAGCAGTACTTC. Translating gives CASRRGWGRAYEQYF. J is TRBJ2-7 and V is TRBV11-2, with D perhaps given as TRBD1 or TRBD2 (5 bases each). Trimming removed 6 bases from V and 4 bases from J, with 19 bases in between. This CDR3 comprises 15 residues. The germline gives CDR1 SGHAT, CDR2 FQNNGV.

At least ten counts were recorded for this clonotype. V usage is TRBV29-1 and J usage is TRBJ2-7; 13 nucleotides align to TRBD2. In germline, CDR1 is SQVTM, CDR2 ANQGSEA. There are 15 residues in the CDR3. Germline trimming cut 1 base from V and 5 bases from J; bases unmatched to any gene: 5. The CDR3 coding sequence is TGCAGCGTTGAAGTGCTGGGGACTAGCGGGAACGAGCAGTACTTC. It encodes CSVEVLGTSGNEQYF.

This clonotype has ten or more counts. This chain uses TRBV19 with TRBJ1-2, with D tentatively TRBD1 (6 bases). The CDR3 runs 15 residues. Germline V CDR1 and CDR2: LNHDA, SQIVND (reference sequence). V lost 9 bases, J lost 0 bases, and 17 bases lay in between. In nucleotides, the CDR3 is TGTGCCAGCCGAATTGGGACACCCGCTAACTATGGCTACACCTTC. Translated, it gives CASRIGTPANYGYTF.

At least ten counts were recorded for this clonotype. The rearrangement links TRBV24-1 to TRBJ2-3; 11 bases are a match to TRBD2. The CDR3 spans 16 residues. Germline V CDR1 and CDR2: KGHDR, SFDVKD. The trim removed 4 bases at V and 2 bases at J, leaving 4 bases unmatched. CDR3 sequence: CATSDRLAGYTDTQYF. Written as DNA, the CDR3 is TGTGCCACCAGTGACCGACTAGCGGGGTACACAGATACGCAGTATTTT.

There are many counts of this clonotype. The chain combines TRBV4-1 with TRBJ2-5, with D possibly TRBD1 on 6 matching bases. CDR1 MGHRA and CDR2 YSYEKL come from the germline V gene. Trimming took off 3 bases at V and 4 bases at J, with 6 bases between the two ends. This CDR3 is 12 amino acids long. The CDR3 DNA reads as TGCGCCAGCAGCCACAGGGGAGAGACCCAGTACTTC. Amino acids: CASSHRGETQYF.

This clonotype was counted at least ten times. The V and J genes are TRBV24-1 and TRBJ2-1; the D gene is possibly TRBD1 (5 bases). Trimming took 0 bases from V and 5 from J, leaving 10 bases between them. CDR3 length: 15 amino acids. The germline V gene encodes CDR1 KGHDR and CDR2 SFDVKD. The CDR3 sequence is CATSDLEQVNNEQFF. The CDR3 coding sequence is TGTGCCACCAGTGATTTGGAACAGGTGAACAATGAGCAGTTCTTC.

The J gene is TRBJ2-7, the V gene TRBV27, with TRBD2 matching 9 bases. Trimming removed 6 bases from V and 2 bases from J; junction bases left unmatched: 8. Germline V CDR1 and CDR2: MNHEY, SMNVEV (reference sequence). The CDR3 extends over 15 amino acids. CDR3 nucleotide sequence: TGTGCCAGCAGCCCGGGACTAGCAGTTGCCTACGAGCAGTACTTC. Residues: CASSPGLAVAYEQYF.

This clonotype has only a few counts. The rearrangement joins TRBV6-5 to TRBJ1-1; 12 positions match TRBD1. Germline CDR1 reads MNHEY; CDR2 reads SVGAGI. CDR3 length: 17 amino acids. Losses at the gene ends were 3 bases for V and 3 bases for J; bases not matched to a gene: 8. CDR3 residues: CASSYIRDRGQHTEAFF. CDR3 DNA sequence: TGTGCCAGCAGTTATATCCGGGACAGGGGGCAGCACACTGAAGCTTTCTTT.

This clonotype was counted ten times or more. The chain joins TRBV12-3 or TRBV12-4 to TRBJ2-7, with D possibly matching TRBD1 (5 bases). Trimming removed 7 bases from V and 2 bases from J, with 12 bases in between. The CDR3 is 13 residues long. The CDR3 is CASTQGGPYEQYF. As DNA, the CDR3 is TGTGCCAGCACGCAGGGTGGGCCCTACGAGCAGTACTTC.

Turning to this clonotype: A much larger clone differs from this one at a single base, so this may be a read error. V and J are TRBV11-2 and TRBJ1-1; perhaps TRBD1 as D (6 bases). The germline CDR1 and CDR2 sequences are SGHAT and FQNNGV. This CDR3 spans 15 amino acids. The V end was cut by 5 bases, the J end by 2 bases, with 15 bases between. The CDR3 here is CASSPRGGINTEAFF. In DNA, the CDR3 is TGTGCCAGCAGCCCCAGGGGAGGGATTAACACTGAAGCTTTCTTT.

The CDR3 nucleotides read TGTGCCAGCTCACCACCGGCAGGACCGAACACTGAAGCTTTCTTT. This encodes CASSPPAGPNTEAFF. The chain recombines TRBV18 with TRBJ1-1; D not certain. Germline V gene data show CDR1 as KGHSH and CDR2 as LQKENI. The CDR3 totals 15 residues. The V and J ends lost 0 bases and 1 base respectively, with 9 bases between them.

This clonotype has at least ten counts. The chain has TRBV20-1 and TRBJ1-1; no reliable D call. Germline-derived CDR1 and CDR2 are DFQATT and SNEGSKA (reference sequence). The ends were cut back, 6 bases at V and 6 bases at J, with 17 bases in the middle. CDR3 length equals 13 residues. CDR3 in DNA: TGCAGTGCCCAGCGTCTCGATTGGGCTGAAGCTTTCTTT. Its translation: CSAQRLDWAEAFF.

This clonotype was recorded many times. The gene calls are TRBV10-2 and TRBJ2-7, with D tentatively TRBD1 or TRBD2 (5 bases each). Germline-derived CDR1 and CDR2 are WSHSY and SAAADI. The CDR3 spans 13 residues. With 0 bases removed from V and 6 bases from J, the gap between germline ends came to 9 bases. CDR3 nucleotide sequence: TGCGCCAGCAGTGAGTCTGGTGGGGGCGAGCAGTACTTC. Its protein product is CASSESGGGEQYF.

This clonotype came up many times. The chain uses TRBV28 and TRBJ1-4; no clear D. CDR1 is MDHEN and CDR2 is SYDVKM in the germline V gene. This CDR3 spans 11 amino acids. V was cut by 4 bases and J by 3 bases, with 0 bases left in between. The CDR3 spells CASSSNEKLFF. CDR3 nucleotides: TGTGCCAGCAGTTCTAATGAAAAACTGTTTTTT. The variable domain in full, with the rest retrieved from reference TRBV28 and TRBJ1-4, is DVKVTQSSRYLVKRTGEKVFLECVQDMDHENMFWYRQDPGLGLRLIYFSYDVKMKEKGDIPEGYSVSREKKERFSLILESASTNQTSMYLCASSSNEKLFFGSGTQLSVL.

This clonotype came up a few times. The chain joins TRBV2 to TRBJ2-2; D gene uncertain. The CDR3 is made up of 16 amino acids. The germline CDR1 and CDR2 sequences are SNHLY and FYNNEI. V was pared by 7 bases and J by 1 base, with 16 bases between. The DNA for the CDR3 is TGTGCCAGCATCTTCCGGCCTAAGATGAACACCGGGGAGCTGTTTTTT. Translation gives CASIFRPKMNTGELFF.

This sequence joins TRBV7-3 and TRBJ2-1; D is unclear. From germline, CDR1 is SGHTA and CDR2 FQGTGA. The germline V and J ends were trimmed by 5 bases and 6 bases, with 8 bases remaining between them. The CDR3 extends over 12 amino acids. CDR3 nucleotides: TGTGCCAGCAGCCCTAATCTCAATGAGCAGTTCTTC. Translated, it gives CASSPNLNEQFF.

This clonotype was counted many times. The CDR3 region has the DNA TGTGCCACCAGTGATTTCCAGGGGTCGGACCAAGAGACCCAGTACTTC. It specifies CATSDFQGSDQETQYF. This chain connects TRBV24-1 to TRBJ2-5; D perhaps matches TRBD1 (6 bases). The length of the CDR3 is 16 residues. Germline V gene sequence: CDR1 KGHDR, CDR2 SFDVKD. Trimming cost V 1 base and J 0 bases, with 11 bases left between them.

This clonotype was seen many times. The rearrangement joins TRBV19 to TRBJ2-1; 10 nucleotides align to TRBD2. Trimming at V came to 4 bases and at J to 2 bases, leaving 8 bases not matched to a gene. From germline, CDR1 is LNHDA and CDR2 SQIVND (reference sequence). The CDR3 is 17 amino acids. Here the CDR3 DNA reads TGTGCCAGTAGTACTCGTCTAGCGGGAGTAGCCTACAATGAGCAGTTCTTC. Encoded protein: CASSTRLAGVAYNEQFF. Variable domain in full (rest from reference TRBV19 and TRBJ2-1): DGGITQSPKYLFRKEGQNVTLSCEQNLNHDAMYWYRQDPGQGLRLIYYSQIVNDFQKGDIAEGYSVSREKKESFPLTVTSAQKNPTAFYLCASSTRLAGVAYNEQFFGPGTRLTVL.

V gene TRBV2 combines with J gene TRBJ2-7; 10 nucleotides match TRBD2. This CDR3 region has 14 residues. The ends lost 7 bases at V and 2 bases at J; junction bases unmatched: 5. CDR1 SNHLY and CDR2 FYNNEI come from the germline V gene. CDR3 in amino acids: CASNEREGTYEQYF. For the CDR3, the DNA is TGTGCCAGCAATGAGCGGGAGGGGACCTACGAGCAGTACTTC.

With regard to this clonotype: A much larger clonotype is one base distant, so this may be a read error. This chain links TRBV6-6 with TRBJ1-6; D perhaps matches TRBD1 (5 bases). This CDR3 contains 13 residues. Germline CDR1 reads MNHNY; CDR2 reads SVGAGI (reference sequence). The CDR3 coding sequence is TGTGTCGGCGCCCCCAGGGAGAATTCACCCCTCCACTTT. Protein sequence: CVGAPRENSPLHF.

This clonotype was recorded at least ten times. This chain joins TRBV6-1 and TRBJ2-1; 12 nucleotides match TRBD2. Trimming took 5 bases from V and 5 from J; bases not matched to a gene: 7. Germline V gene sequence: CDR1 MNHNS, CDR2 SASEGT. This CDR3 region has 16 residues. The CDR3 coding sequence is TGTGCCAGCAGTTCGACTAGCGGGAGTAGGAACAATGAGCAGTTCTTC. It is translated as CASSSTSGSRNNEQFF.

This clonotype was observed a handful of times. The junction and the germline gene differ at one end; a read error may be behind it. This rearrangement joins TRBV20-1 to TRBJ2-7; 12 bases are a match to TRBD2. Germline CDR1 DFQATT, CDR2 SNEGSKA (reference sequence). This CDR3 spans 16 amino acids. The CDR3 protein is CSARDRLAGAAYEQYF. The CDR3, as DNA: TGTAGTGCTAGAGACCGACTAGCGGGAGCCGCCTACGAGCAGTACTTC.

This clonotype was observed at least ten times. J is TRBJ2-3 and V is TRBV27; 9 bases align to TRBD2. Germline assignment: CDR1 MNHEY and CDR2 SMNVEV (reference sequence). V was pared by 5 bases and J by 3 bases, with 6 bases of the junction left unmatched. This CDR3 is built from 15 residues. The DNA of the CDR3 is TGTGCCAGCAGTCCCATCGGACTAGCGACAGATACGCAGTATTTT. This sequence encodes CASSPIGLATDTQYF.

This clonotype was recorded many times. This sequence joins TRBV10-3 and TRBJ1-5; D ambiguous. There are 15 residues in the CDR3. Trimming left V 8 bases short and J 4 bases short, with 18 bases between. CDR1 is ENHRY and CDR2 is SYGVKD in the germline V gene. The CDR3 nucleotides read TGTGCCATCGGGGTTGGCAGCGATGATAATCAGCCCCAGCATTTT. Encoded protein: CAIGVGSDDNQPQHF.

This clonotype has only a few counts. This chain links TRBV9 with TRBJ1-1, with a possible D match to TRBD1 (5 bases). The germline gives CDR1 SGDLS, CDR2 YYNGEE. The CDR3 consists of 13 residues. V was shortened by 5 bases and J by 2 bases, with 10 bases between the two germline ends. CDR3 region: CASSSRVNTEAFF. CDR3 DNA sequence: TGTGCCAGCAGTAGCAGGGTCAACACTGAAGCTTTCTTT.